This TCR beta chain was found in a study of CD8+CD57+ T cells in acquired aplastic anemia. Study-wide results and limits: It was found that nearly 30 CD8+ CDR3 sequences were shared between patients and controls.

Those patients picked for sequencing had displayed CD8+CD57+ cell expansion on flow cytometry. Patients, without exception, had severe acquired aplastic anemia. Concerning this clonotype itself: Its antigen is as yet unknown.

Trimming took 5 bases from V and 3 from J; bases not matched to a gene: 13. Germline CDR1 reads LNHNV; CDR2 reads YYDKDF (reference sequence). The CDR3 runs to 18 residues. Genomic DNA, the template, was used for profiling of the TCR beta VDJ and CDR3. TCRdb redid the calling of the reads with MiXCR, one entry per CDR3 protein. The data contain under 350,000 distinct CDR3 sequences, under 65% of them singletons. The chain combines TRBV15 with TRBJ1-4; 9 nucleotides align to TRBD1. Sequencing was done on a sample of sorted CD4+, CD8+, or CD8+CD57+ T cells (not recorded which) from PBMCs. This clonotype originated in a human donor with aplastic anemia. The CDR3 DNA is TGTGCCACCAGCCTCCGGGACAGGGTTCGCGCTGCTAATGAAAAACTGTTTTTT. This sequence encodes CATSLRDRVRAANEKLFF.